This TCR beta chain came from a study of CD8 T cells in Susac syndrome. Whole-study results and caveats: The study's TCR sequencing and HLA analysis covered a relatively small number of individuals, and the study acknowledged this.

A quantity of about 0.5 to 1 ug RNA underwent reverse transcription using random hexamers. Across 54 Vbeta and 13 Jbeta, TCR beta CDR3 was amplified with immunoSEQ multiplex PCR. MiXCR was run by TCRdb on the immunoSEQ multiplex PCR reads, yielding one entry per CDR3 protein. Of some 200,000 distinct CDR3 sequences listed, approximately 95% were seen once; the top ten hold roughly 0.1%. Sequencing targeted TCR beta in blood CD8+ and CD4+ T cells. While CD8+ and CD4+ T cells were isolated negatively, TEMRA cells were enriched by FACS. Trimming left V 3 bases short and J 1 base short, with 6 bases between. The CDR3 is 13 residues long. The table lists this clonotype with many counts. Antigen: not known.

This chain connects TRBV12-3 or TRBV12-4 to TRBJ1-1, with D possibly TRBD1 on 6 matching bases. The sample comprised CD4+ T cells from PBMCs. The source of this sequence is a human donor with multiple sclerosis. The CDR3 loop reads CASSLTGNTEAFF. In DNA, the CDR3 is TGTGCCAGCAGTTTGACAGGGAACACTGAAGCTTTCTTT.